This T cell receptor (beta chain) was captured by sequencing in a study of blood T cell repertoires in COVID-19. At the level of the study: Both acute and convalescent COVID-19 samples were obtained from the United States, Italy and Spain. T cells, B-cell-depleted T cells, or PBMCs supplied cDNA or gDNA.

How the authors handled the data: Reference gene primer amplification gave nucleated cell count estimates. The assay was immunoSEQ multiplex PCR, and TCRdb's table has in-frame clones only and misses some. That table furnishes V, J and clone size, whereas the DNA furnished D and trimming. The data hold 310,000 or so clones, with 86% observed a single time. The CDR3 length is 15 residues. The germline V gene encodes CDR1 KGHSH and CDR2 LQKENI. V shed 2 bases, J shed 4 bases, and the junction held 4 bases outside the gene matches. The chain is built from TRBV18 and TRBJ2-3; 9 bases agree with TRBD1. The sample taken for sequencing was peripheral blood. The clonotype originates from a woman aged 45-59 years with acute or convalescent COVID-19. The CDR3 loop is CASSPGTGPADTQYF. The CDR3 DNA follows: TGTGCCAGCTCACCAGGGACAGGGCCAGCAGATACGCAGTATTTT.